This T cell receptor (beta chain) was recorded in a study of beta chain features in type 1 diabetes. The overall study: Patients did not differ from healthy donors in age, gender or cell yield.

Turning to this clone: Its antigen is unidentified.

Study-wide results and limits: Patients with type 1 diabetes carried fewer insertions and had more deletions at their VDJ junctions.

The whole isolated RNA underwent reverse transcription, so sequencing captured expressed TCRB transcripts. About 3.6 million reads was the average for naive, central memory and regulatory T cell samples. The method was immunoSEQ multiplex PCR; TCRdb's version includes in-frame clones alone and lacks a portion of them. The sample shows 970,000 or so clones, 15% to 20% of them seen only once. Material: naive CD4+ T cells from blood. This receptor was obtained from a woman under 30 in good health.

CDR3 sequence: CASSLVLEGSYEQYF. CDR3 sequence (DNA): TGTGCCAGCAGCTTAGTCTTGGAGGGCTCCTACGAGCAGTACTTC. The V gene is TRBV7-8, the J gene TRBJ2-7; a weak D match, TRBD2 (6 bases). Germline CDR1 and CDR2: SGHVS and FQNEAQ. V was shortened by 1 base and J by 0 bases, with 10 bases between the two germline ends. The CDR3 covers 15 residues.